This TCR beta chain was recovered during a study of vaccination and CD4 T cells after COVID-19. Study as a whole: Once diagnosed, patients had post-COVID samples drawn a median about 110 days later (range 35 to 161). A median of 72 days (range 14 to 241) separated dose two from the taking of post-vaccine samples.

Turning to this clonotype: Its specificity is unknown.

The treatment here: roughly 11-day PBMC culture with coronavirus spike peptide pools or control peptides (ViraFEST assay). Cell culture was performed with 2 million or so PBMCs per well in the presence of about 9.1 IU/ml IL-2 and around 9 ug/ml peptide pools. The Oncomine TCR Beta short-read assay generated sequence data from the DNA of cultured CD4+ T cells. TCRdb called the PCR reads again in MiXCR, with one record for every CDR3 protein. The sample has about 17,000 distinct CDR3 sequences, around 43% seen once. CDR1 ENHRY and CDR2 SYGVKD come from the germline V gene. The CDR3 sequence is 13 residues long. Germline trimming cut 8 bases from V and 4 bases from J; bases unmatched to any gene: 4.

The V call is TRBV10-3, the J call TRBJ1-1; 10 nucleotides match TRBD1. Specimen: CD4+ T cells from blood, cultured in vitro, collected before SARS-CoV-2 vaccination. This TCR came from a human donor who received a COVID-19 vaccine. The CDR3 loop is CAIQDRGSTEAFF. The DNA of the CDR3 is TGTGCCATCCAGGACAGGGGGAGCACTGAAGCTTTCTTT.